The 27 T cell receptor beta chains below were found in one sample sequenced in a study of B cell selection in AIRE deficiency. Profiling relied on immunoSEQ multiplex PCR, and the TCRdb table lists in-frame clones only, not all of them. The sample comprises tens of thousands of clones, about 96% of which are singletons, and roughly 0.29% rests with the top ten. CD4+CD127+ cells were sorted as the conventional CD4 T cells. Sequencing used conventional CD4+ T cells sorted from PBMCs. The receptors derive from a human donor with AIRE deficiency.

The chain carries TRBV5-1 and TRBJ2-7; TRBD2 matches 11 bases. The CDR3 covers 16 residues. Germline V gene sequence: CDR1 SGHRS, CDR2 YFSETQ. V lost 0 bases, J lost 4 bases, and 6 bases stayed unmatched. CDR3 loop: CASSLGLAGIAYEQYF. The CDR3 DNA is TGCGCCAGCAGCTTGGGACTAGCGGGGATCGCTTACGAGCAGTACTTC. Full variable domain (missing parts from reference TRBV5-1 and TRBJ2-7): KAGVTQTPRYLIKTRGQQVTLSCSPISGHRSVSWYQQTPGQGLQFLFEYFSETQRNKGNFPGRFSGRQFSNSRSEMNVSTLELGDSALYLCASSLGLAGIAYEQYFGPGTRLTVT.

The CDR3 here is CASSLVASTWQYF. In nucleotides, the CDR3 is TGTGCCAGCAGCTTAGTGGCTTCCACCTGGCAGTACTTC. This chain uses TRBV7-8 with TRBJ2-7; D is unclear. Germline V gene data show CDR1 as SGHVS and CDR2 as FQNEAQ. V was clipped by 1 base and J by 9 bases, with 13 bases between them. The CDR3 has 13 residues.

The CDR3 nucleotides are TGTGCCAGCAGTTTCCCCGGGACATTGGGCAAACTGTTTTTT. Translating gives CASSFPGTLGKLFF. The chain couples TRBV28 to TRBJ1-4; a weak D match, TRBD1 (6 bases). Germline values: CDR1 MDHEN, CDR2 SYDVKM. The CDR3 runs 14 residues. Trimming pared 3 bases from V and 11 bases from J, leaving 16 bases between. Using reference TRBV28 and TRBJ1-4 for the parts outside the CDR3, the full variable domain is DVKVTQSSRYLVKRTGEKVFLECVQDMDHENMFWYRQDPGLGLRLIYFSYDVKMKEKGDIPEGYSVSREKKERFSLILESASTNQTSMYLCASSFPGTLGKLFFGSGTQLSVL.

In nucleotides, the CDR3 is TGTGCCAGCAGCTCGGGACCCGGGGACAATCAGCCCCAGCATTTT. Its translation: CASSSGPGDNQPQHF. The chain uses TRBV5-8 and TRBJ1-5, with a possible D match to TRBD1 (5 bases). V was clipped by 3 bases and J by 3 bases, with 13 bases between them. Germline V gives CDR1 SGHTS, CDR2 YDEGEE. The CDR3 extends over 15 amino acids. Using reference TRBV5-8 and TRBJ1-5 for the parts outside the CDR3, the full variable domain is EAGVTQSPTHLIKTRGQQATLRCSPISGHTSVYWYQQALGLGLQFLLWYDEGEERNRGNFPPRFSGRQFPNYSSELNVNALELEDSALYLCASSSGPGDNQPQHFGDGTRLSIL.

The chain employs TRBV11-3 and TRBJ2-7, with 7 bases aligning to TRBD2. The CDR3 spans 12 residues. Germline V CDR1 and CDR2: SGHNT, YENEEA. V trimming: 5 bases; J trimming: 5 bases; junction bases outside the gene matches: 3. DNA for the CDR3: TGTGCCAGCAGCCGGGACTACCACGAGCAGTACTTC. The encoded protein is CASSRDYHEQYF.

V and J are TRBV7-9 and TRBJ2-7, with D possibly TRBD1 on 5 matching bases. The CDR3 sequence is 12 residues long. Per germline, CDR1 SEHNR and CDR2 FQNEAQ (reference sequence). With 4 bases removed from V and 5 bases from J, the gap between germline ends came to 9 bases. DNA for the CDR3: TGTGCCAGCAGCTCCTTGGGGCACGAGCAGTACTTC. It specifies CASSSLGHEQYF.

This clone was recorded once. V is TRBV19 and J is TRBJ2-5; 8 bases line up with TRBD1. The CDR3 runs to 17 residues. Per the germline V gene, CDR1 is LNHDA and CDR2 is SQIVND (reference sequence). V lost 5 bases, J lost 5 bases, and 16 bases stayed unmatched. In DNA, the CDR3 is TGTGCCAGTAGTCCGGAGGGCCGGACAGGGTCGCAGGAGACCCAGTACTTC. Translating gives CASSPEGRTGSQETQYF.

This sequence joins TRBV19 and TRBJ1-2, with D perhaps TRBD1 (5 bases). The CDR3 has 15 residues. Deletions cut 5 bases from V and 5 bases from J, with 18 bases between. Per the germline V gene, CDR1 is LNHDA and CDR2 is SQIVND (reference sequence). The CDR3 DNA sequence: TGTGCCAGTAGTTTTATAGGGGTCTCCCGATATGGCTACACCTTC. This translates into CASSFIGVSRYGYTF.

This clone has a single count. The V and J genes are TRBV11-2 and TRBJ2-2; D gene ambiguous. The germline gives CDR1 SGHAT, CDR2 FQNNGV. V gave up 1 base and J gave up 7 bases, with 7 bases separating them. This CDR3 has 13 residues. Here the CDR3 DNA reads TGTGCCAGCAGCTTAGCGTTGGTCGGGGAGCTGTTTTTT. Residues: CASSLALVGELFF.

This chain uses TRBV6-6 with TRBJ2-5; 14 nucleotides match TRBD2. This CDR3 has 16 amino acids. Germline loops: CDR1 MNHNY, CDR2 SVGAGI (reference sequence). V trimming: 6 bases; J trimming: 5 bases; junction bases outside the gene matches: 8. CDR3 amino acids: CASSRTSGRWSETQYF. Here the CDR3 DNA reads TGTGCCAGCAGCCGGACTAGCGGGAGGTGGTCGGAGACCCAGTACTTC.

The chain has TRBV7-8 and TRBJ1-1; D not certain. CDR1 and CDR2 (germline): SGHVS, FQNEAQ. The CDR3 consists of 13 residues. V shed 1 base and J shed 1 base, with 4 bases lying between them. The CDR3 region has the DNA TGTGCCAGCAGCTTAGTTGGGAACACTGAAGCTTTCTTT. Translating gives CASSLVGNTEAFF.

The V and J genes are TRBV7-2 and TRBJ1-2; unclear D gene. Germline V gives CDR1 SGHTA, CDR2 FQGNSA. Trimming took off 1 base at V and 5 bases at J, with 26 bases between the two ends. The CDR3 sequence is 19 residues long. CDR3: CASSLDDRGLGPVLYGYTF. As DNA, the CDR3 is TGTGCCAGCAGCTTAGATGATCGGGGATTGGGCCCCGTCCTTTATGGCTACACCTTC.

The rearrangement links TRBV27 to TRBJ2-6; 8 positions match TRBD2. The CDR3 runs 15 residues. After removal of 5 bases from V and 5 bases from J, the junction contained 5 bases not matched to a gene. Germline assignment: CDR1 MNHEY and CDR2 SMNVEV (reference sequence). CDR3: CASSRGRTRANVLTF. The CDR3 nucleotides are TGTGCCAGCAGTCGCGGGAGGACGAGGGCCAACGTCCTGACTTTC. The complete variable domain, with remaining parts taken from reference TRBV27 and TRBJ2-6, reads EAQVTQNPRYLITVTGKKLTVTCSQNMNHEYMSWYRQDPGLGLRQIYYSMNVEVTDKGDVPEGYKVSRKEKRNFPLILESPSPNQTSLYFCASSRGRTRANVLTFGAGSRLTVL.

J is TRBJ2-3 and V is TRBV27; D is unclear. The germline V and J ends were trimmed by 5 bases and 4 bases, with 10 bases remaining between them. The CDR3 contains 13 residues. Germline V gene lookup returns CDR1 MNHEY and CDR2 SMNVEV (reference sequence). The DNA for the CDR3 is TGTGCCAGCAGTCACGCTATTGCAGATACGCAGTATTTT. The encoded protein is CASSHAIADTQYF.

This chain connects TRBV6-1 to TRBJ2-4; no reliable D call. The CDR3 contains 13 residues. V dropped 5 bases and J dropped 9 bases, with 14 bases sitting between them. Germline CDR1 MNHNS, CDR2 SASEGT. CDR3 protein: CASSPLPSGIQYF. The CDR3 nucleotides read TGTGCCAGCAGTCCTTTACCTTCAGGCATTCAGTACTTC.

The chain carries TRBV6-1 and TRBJ2-1; TRBD2 matches 7 bases. The CDR3 contains 15 residues. Germline-derived CDR1 and CDR2 are MNHNS and SASEGT. V lost 10 bases, J lost 7 bases, and 16 bases stayed unmatched. In DNA, the CDR3 is TGTGCCACCCGGGACGAGCGGGGCGGTTGGAATGAGCAGTTCTTC. It is translated as CATRDERGGWNEQFF.

This rearrangement joins TRBV11-3 to TRBJ1-2; TRBD1 might be the D (5 bases). Germline V gives CDR1 SGHNT, CDR2 YENEEA. The germline V and J ends were trimmed by 5 bases and 4 bases, with 11 bases remaining between them. The CDR3 totals 13 residues. This CDR3 reads CASSPEGTYGYTF. In DNA form, the CDR3 reads TGTGCCAGCAGCCCCGAGGGGACCTATGGCTACACCTTC.

This chain links TRBV9 with TRBJ1-1, with TRBD1 matching over 7 bases. CDR1 SGDLS and CDR2 YYNGEE come from the germline V gene. The CDR3 is made up of 17 amino acids. With V trimmed by 4 bases and J by 4 bases, 16 bases remained unmatched. The CDR3 DNA is TGTGCCAGCAGCTCCAGGGGAGGGGGCGCTCATGGCACTGAAGCTTTCTTT. It translates to CASSSRGGGAHGTEAFF.

The V gene is TRBV5-4, the J gene TRBJ2-7; D is unclear. Trimming took 0 bases from V and 0 from J, leaving 10 bases between them. CDR3 size: 15 residues. Germline CDR1 and CDR2: SGHNT and YYREEE (reference sequence). Here the CDR3 reads CASSLGGRSSYEQYF. The CDR3 nucleotides are TGTGCCAGCAGCTTGGGGGGAAGGAGCTCCTACGAGCAGTACTTC.

The count of this clone is one. CDR3 sequence reads: CAWSSRSRETQYF. In nucleotides, the CDR3 is TGTGCCTGGAGTTCCAGGTCCCGAGAGACCCAGTACTTC. J is TRBJ2-5 and V is TRBV30; D gene ambiguous. CDR1 is GTSNPN, CDR2 SVGIG, per germline (reference sequence). Trimming cost V 2 bases and J 4 bases, with 11 bases left between them. The CDR3 extends over 13 amino acids.

The V gene is TRBV1, the J gene TRBJ2-1. TRBV1 is a listed pseudogene. The CDR3 spans 15 residues. The CDR3 loop reads CTSSQAPRTYNEQFF. CDR3 DNA: TGCACCAGCAGCCAGGCCCCTCGGACCTACAATGAGCAGTTCTTC.

The chain joins TRBV7-3 to TRBJ2-5, with 7 bases matching TRBD2. Germline V gene sequence: CDR1 SGHTA, CDR2 FQGTGA. With 2 bases clipped from V and 0 bases from J, the junction kept 3 bases outside the gene matches. The CDR3 totals 15 residues. CDR3 in DNA: TGTGCCAGCAGCTTAGCGGGAGCCAACCAAGAGACCCAGTACTTC. Residues: CASSLAGANQETQYF.

The J gene is TRBJ1-2, the V gene TRBV29-1; D not resolved. CDR3 length: 14 amino acids. Per the germline V gene, CDR1 is SQVTM and CDR2 is ANQGSEA. The V end lost 4 bases, the J end lost 0 bases, and 12 bases lay between the germline ends. CDR3 residues: CSVVEAGANYGYTF. CDR3 sequence (DNA): TGCAGCGTTGTGGAGGCCGGCGCTAACTATGGCTACACCTTC.

This chain joins TRBV19 and TRBJ1-1; D gene ambiguous. The germline CDR1 and CDR2 sequences are LNHDA and SQIVND (reference sequence). The V gene lost 3 bases and the J gene lost 5 bases, with 13 bases spanning the gap. The CDR3 contains 14 residues. The CDR3: CASSIRVPLTEAFF. The CDR3, as DNA: TGTGCCAGTAGTATTCGAGTTCCCTTGACTGAAGCTTTCTTT.

V gene TRBV6-6 combines with J gene TRBJ2-3, with 8 bases fitting TRBD2. This CDR3 is built from 14 residues. The germline V gene encodes CDR1 MNHNY and CDR2 SVGAGI (reference sequence). After removal of 6 bases from V and 4 bases from J, the junction contained 6 bases not matched to a gene. CDR3 DNA: TGTGCCAGCAGCTATAGCGGGGCCCCAGATACGCAGTATTTT. Residues: CASSYSGAPDTQYF.

This sequence joins TRBV7-3 and TRBJ2-7; 7 bases fit TRBD2. The CDR3 is 14 amino acids. Germline loops: CDR1 SGHTA, CDR2 FQGTGA. V shed 2 bases and J 2 bases; nucleotides not matched to a gene: 3. CDR3 sequence (DNA): TGTGCCAGCAGCTTAGATGCGGGAGCCTACGAGCAGTACTTC. Translation gives CASSLDAGAYEQYF.

V and J are TRBV4-1 and TRBJ2-5, with D possibly TRBD1 on 6 matching bases. The V and J ends lost 2 bases and 2 bases respectively, with 12 bases between them. Looked up from germline, CDR1 is MGHRA and CDR2 is YSYEKL. The CDR3 has 15 amino acids. The CDR3 DNA reads as TGCGCCAGCAGCCAATTCCAGGGGTGGCAAGAGACCCAGTACTTC. Its protein is CASSQFQGWQETQYF.